These 10 T cell receptor beta chains share one sample of origin, sequenced in a study of shared T cell receptors in the human thymus. The data were produced by immunoSEQ multiplex PCR, yet TCRdb's version contains in-frame clones alone and is incomplete. The sample has 450,000 to 650,000 clones; about 80% are singletons. The sample was also linked to a second study, of human thymus T cells.

The specimen was thymocytes. The receptors originated from a boy in the first two years of life with a congenital heart defect.

This rearrangement joins TRBV30 to TRBJ2-1; possibly TRBD2 for D (6 bases). The V and J ends lost 2 bases and 2 bases respectively, with 16 bases between them. The germline CDR1 and CDR2 sequences are GTSNPN and SVGIG (reference sequence). The CDR3 spans 16 residues. CDR3 protein: CAWSSPPGVPYNEQFF. Here the CDR3 DNA reads TGTGCCTGGAGTTCTCCCCCGGGAGTCCCCTACAATGAGCAGTTCTTC.

This clone was counted once. V and J are TRBV11-3 and TRBJ2-5, with 15 bases aligning to TRBD2. CDR1 and CDR2 from the germline V gene are SGHNT and YENEEA. The CDR3 runs to 16 residues. The V gene end was trimmed by 5 bases and the J gene end by 5 bases; junction bases not matched to a gene: 6. Here the CDR3 DNA reads TGTGCCAGCAGCCCGGGACTAGCGGGAGGCGGGGAGACCCAGTACTTC. This translates into CASSPGLAGGGETQYF. Full variable domain (remainder filled in from reference TRBV11-3 and TRBJ2-5): EAGVVQSPRYKIIEKKQPVAFWCNPISGHNTLYWYLQNLGQGPELLIRYENEEAVDDSQLPKDRFSAERLKGVDSTLKIQPAELGDSAVYLCASSPGLAGGGETQYFGPGTRLLVL.

The rearrangement joins TRBV5-1 to TRBJ2-1; 10 bases agree with TRBD1. CDR1 is SGHRS, CDR2 YFSETQ, per germline. The V gene end was trimmed by 2 bases and the J gene end by 3 bases; junction bases not matched to a gene: 2. The CDR3 has 15 amino acids. The CDR3: CASSLRTGGYNEQFF. The CDR3 DNA is TGCGCCAGCAGCTTAAGGACAGGGGGCTACAATGAGCAGTTCTTC.

The chain uses TRBV7-6 and TRBJ2-1, with 9 bases identical to TRBD2. V was pared by 6 bases and J by 7 bases, with 13 bases of the junction left unmatched. This CDR3 region has 16 residues. CDR1 and CDR2 from the germline V gene are SGHVS and FNYEAQ. CDR3 sequence reads: CASSDGGGGLGNEQFF. The CDR3 DNA sequence: TGTGCCAGCAGTGATGGCGGGGGGGGCCTCGGGAATGAGCAGTTCTTC.

V is TRBV7-2 and J is TRBJ2-3; 9 nucleotides align to TRBD1. Germline CDR1 SGHTA, CDR2 FQGNSA. After removal of 1 base from V and 1 base from J, the junction contained 3 bases not matched to a gene. The CDR3 runs 16 residues. This chain's CDR3 is CASSLERDRGTDTQYF. In nucleotides, the CDR3 is TGTGCCAGCAGCTTAGAGAGGGACAGGGGCACAGATACGCAGTATTTT.

The CDR3 reads CASSQGLRGNQPQHF. The CDR3 DNA is TGCGCCAGCAGCCAAGGCCTGAGGGGCAATCAGCCCCAGCATTTT. The chain combines TRBV4-1 with TRBJ1-5; no clear D. The V and J ends lost 1 base and 2 bases respectively, with 9 bases between them. This CDR3 contains 15 residues. CDR1 and CDR2 from the germline V gene are MGHRA and YSYEKL.

Of note for this clone: No conserved phenylalanine or tryptophan ends this CDR3, so it is likely a read error. The DNA is left out, because the CDR3 cannot be placed on it with certainty; the CDR3 is given as TCRdb lists it. The chain joins TRBV20-1 to TRBJ2-3; TRBD2 is taken as the D call from the table, unchecked against the DNA. The CDR3 numbers 9 amino acids, ends counted. Germline-derived CDR1 and CDR2 are DFQATT and SNEGSKA (reference sequence). CDR3 in amino acids: CSARGRERL.

V gene TRBV27 combines with J gene TRBJ2-1, with D hard to call. The ends were cut back, 8 bases at V and 9 bases at J, with 14 bases in the middle. There are 12 residues in the CDR3. CDR1 is MNHEY and CDR2 is SMNVEV in the germline V gene (reference sequence). CDR3 sequence (DNA): TGTGCCAGCGGCCCCTCATATCTTGAGCAGTTCTTC. It yields the protein CASGPSYLEQFF.

V and J are TRBV2 and TRBJ1-2; D is unclear. Germline loops: CDR1 SNHLY, CDR2 FYNNEI. V was pared by 5 bases and J by 4 bases, with 14 bases between. The CDR3 covers 14 residues. DNA of the CDR3: TGTGCCAGCAGTCCCCGACCGAGAGGCTATGGCTACACCTTC. Its translation is CASSPRPRGYGYTF.

The J gene is TRBJ1-1, the V gene TRBV6-5; 8 positions match TRBD1. Losses at the gene ends were 4 bases for V and 1 base for J; bases not matched to a gene: 2. The CDR3 has 14 residues. Germline-derived CDR1 and CDR2 are MNHEY and SVGAGI. The CDR3 here is CASSSDRANTEAFF. The DNA of the CDR3 is TGTGCCAGCAGTTCGGACAGGGCGAACACTGAAGCTTTCTTT.